The clone carrying this T cell receptor (beta chain) was observed a single time. Its matching antigen is unknown. The table came from immunoSEQ multiplex PCR; TCRdb's copy has only in-frame clones and leaves some out. In the table there are under 55,000 clones, 75% to 90% of which are singletons. The source of the sample is a study of OX40 agonist ivuxolimab in advanced cancers. Study at large: Ivuxolimab, an agonistic anti-OX40 (CD134) antibody, was given to patients. Hepatocellular carcinoma, melanoma, renal cell or head and neck cancer affected the dose-escalation patients. Study results and limitations: No antigen was identified for the clonally expanded peripheral T cells.

The V gene's germline CDR1 is DFQATT and CDR2 SNEGSKA (reference sequence). Trimming shortened V by 1 base and J by 6 bases, and 3 bases separated the two germline ends. The CDR3 is made up of 11 amino acids. Autoimmune disease history or systemic immunosuppression excluded patients. The source is an adult with an advanced solid tumor such as melanoma, head and neck, liver or kidney cancer. Material: CD4+ or CD8+ T cells sorted from blood, obtained in a trial of the OX40 agonist ivuxolimab. This chain joins TRBV20-1 and TRBJ1-4, with D unresolved. CDR3 amino acids: CSARVYEKLFF. For the CDR3, the DNA is TGCAGTGCTAGAGTATATGAAAAACTGTTTTTT.